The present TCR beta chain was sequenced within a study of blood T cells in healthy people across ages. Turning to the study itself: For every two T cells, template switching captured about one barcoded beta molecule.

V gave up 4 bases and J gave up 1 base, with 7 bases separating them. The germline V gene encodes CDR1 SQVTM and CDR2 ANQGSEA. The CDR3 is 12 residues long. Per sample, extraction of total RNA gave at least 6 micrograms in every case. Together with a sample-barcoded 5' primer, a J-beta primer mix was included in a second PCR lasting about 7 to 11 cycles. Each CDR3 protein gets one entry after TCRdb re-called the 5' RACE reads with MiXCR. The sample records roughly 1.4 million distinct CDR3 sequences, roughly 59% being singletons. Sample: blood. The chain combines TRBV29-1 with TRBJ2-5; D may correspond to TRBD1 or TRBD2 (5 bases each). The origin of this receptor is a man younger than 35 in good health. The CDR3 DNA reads TGCAGCGTTGGAGGGACCCAAGAGACCCAGTACTTC. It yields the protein CSVGGTQETQYF.